The 2 T cell receptor beta chains below come from one sample, sequenced in a study of blood T cell repertoires in COVID-19. Sequenced by immunoSEQ multiplex PCR; TCRdb stores in-frame clones only, minus some. Altogether 90,000 to 150,000 clones are present, more than 75% being singletons, with the ten largest covering 2% to 2.5%. Specimen: peripheral blood. The receptors were gathered from a woman aged 50 to 60 with acute or convalescent COVID-19.

The genes are TRBV19 and TRBJ1-1; D not certain. The germline V and J ends were trimmed by 6 bases and 6 bases, with 8 bases remaining between them. Germline CDR1 and CDR2: LNHDA and SQIVND (reference sequence). CDR3 length: 11 amino acids. The CDR3 region is CASRLEAEAFF. The CDR3 bases are TGTGCCAGTAGGCTAGAGGCTGAAGCTTTCTTT.

Written as DNA, the CDR3 is TGCGCCAGCAGACCTACAGGGGGCACTGAAGCTTTCTTT. It encodes CASRPTGGTEAFF. The V gene is TRBV5-1, the J gene TRBJ1-1; 8 nucleotides align to TRBD1. The CDR3 extends over 13 amino acids. J gave up 4 bases and V 5 bases, and 4 bases lay outside the gene matches. Germline V gene lookup returns CDR1 SGHRS and CDR2 YFSETQ.